These T cell receptor beta chains were read from a single sample in a study of T cell responses to AZD1222 COVID-19 vaccine. The protocol was immunoSEQ multiplex PCR, while the TCRdb copy is restricted to in-frame clones and leaves out a portion. The data show around 130,000 clones, with around 94% seen just once and approximately 7% held by the top ten. This material consisted of peripheral blood, taken on day 0 of AZD1222 vaccination. These receptors were collected from an adult in good health. The CDR3 runs from the conserved cysteine through the conserved F or W. The order of the fields is clone size, D gene, V gene, J gene, CDR3 DNA, CDR3 protein. D genes are given only for firm matches. Rows give clone size only sometimes, using once, few, many, or a class for an expanded clone.

clone_size: NA
d_call: NA
v_call: TRBV28
j_call: TRBJ1-3
cdr3_nt: TGTGCCAGCAGTTTACCTCCTGGAAACACCATATATTTT
cdr3_aa: CASSLPPGNTIYF

clone_size: NA
d_call: NA
v_call: TRBV28
j_call: TRBJ1-5
cdr3_nt: TGTGCCAGCAGTTTCGAAATTGGGGCCTATAGCAATCAGCCCCAGCATTTT
cdr3_aa: CASSFEIGAYSNQPQHF

clone_size: NA
d_call: TRBD1
v_call: TRBV28
j_call: TRBJ2-7
cdr3_nt: TGTGCCAGCAGTCCGACAGGGGGCCGTTCCTACGAGCAGTACTTC
cdr3_aa: CASSPTGGRSYEQYF

clone_size: NA
d_call: NA
v_call: TRBV6-1
j_call: TRBJ2-1
cdr3_nt: TGTGCCAGCGCTTTTGACGGATACAATGAGCAGTTCTTC
cdr3_aa: CASAFDGYNEQFF

clone_size: NA
d_call: NA
v_call: TRBV19
j_call: TRBJ1-1
cdr3_nt: TGTGCCAGCACCTTCAGGGGCACTGAAGCTTTCTTT
cdr3_aa: CASTFRGTEAFF

clone_size: NA
d_call: NA
v_call: TRBV21-1
j_call: TRBJ1-2
cdr3_nt: TGTGCCAGCAGCATGGGGGGCTACACCTTC
cdr3_aa: CASSMGGYTF

clone_size: NA
d_call: NA
v_call: TRBV4-1
j_call: TRBJ2-1
cdr3_nt: TGCGCCAGCAGCCAAGATCTGGTCTCCTACAATGAGCAGTTCTTC
cdr3_aa: CASSQDLVSYNEQFF

clone_size: NA
d_call: NA
v_call: TRBV5-5
j_call: TRBJ2-7
cdr3_nt: TGTGCCAGCAGCTCTCACCCCGGGCCCCCCTACGAGCAGTACTTC
cdr3_aa: CASSSHPGPPYEQYF

clone_size: NA
d_call: TRBD2
v_call: TRBV6-6
j_call: TRBJ2-1
cdr3_nt: TGTGCCAGCAGCTACGGGCTAGCGGGAGAGTATGAGCAGTTCTTC
cdr3_aa: CASSYGLAGEYEQFF

clone_size: NA
d_call: TRBD1
v_call: TRBV2
j_call: TRBJ2-2
cdr3_nt: TGTGCCAGCCTCACCCCGGGACAGGGAGCCGGGGAGCTGTTTTTT
cdr3_aa: CASLTPGQGAGELFF

clone_size: NA
d_call: NA
v_call: TRBV3-1/TRBV3-2
j_call: TRBJ2-2
cdr3_nt: TGTGCCAGCAGTCGTACTAACACCGGGGAGCTGTTTTTT
cdr3_aa: CASSRTNTGELFF

clone_size: NA
d_call: TRBD2
v_call: TRBV7-3
j_call: TRBJ2-2
cdr3_nt: TGTGCCAGCAGCAGACCCCCCGGGACTAGCGGGAGGGACACCGGGGAGCTGTTTTTT
cdr3_aa: CASSRPPGTSGRDTGELFF

clone_size: NA
d_call: NA
v_call: TRBV3-1/TRBV3-2
j_call: TRBJ2-7
cdr3_nt: TGTGCCAGCAGCCAAGTGGTGGGGACCTTAGGGGAGCAGTACTTC
cdr3_aa: CASSQVVGTLGEQYF

clone_size: once
d_call: NA
v_call: TRBV5-4
j_call: TRBJ1-1
cdr3_nt: TGTGCGGGGGGCAGGGGCACTGAAGCTTTCTTT
cdr3_aa: CAGGRGTEAFF

clone_size: NA
d_call: TRBD2
v_call: TRBV18
j_call: TRBJ2-7
cdr3_nt: TGTGCCAGCTCTCTGGGACTAGCGGGAGCTGGGGAGCAGTACTTC
cdr3_aa: CASSLGLAGAGEQYF

clone_size: NA
d_call: NA
v_call: TRBV27
j_call: TRBJ1-5
cdr3_nt: TGTGCCAGCAGCTTACGGGAGAATCAGCCCCAGCATTTT
cdr3_aa: CASSLRENQPQHF

clone_size: NA
d_call: TRBD2
v_call: TRBV2
j_call: TRBJ2-1
cdr3_nt: TGTGCCAGCAGTTGGGGACTAGAGACCTACAATGAGCAGTTCTTC
cdr3_aa: CASSWGLETYNEQFF

clone_size: NA
d_call: TRBD1
v_call: TRBV4-3
j_call: TRBJ1-5
cdr3_nt: TGCGCCAGCAGCCAAGATTTGGACAGGGTTGCGAATCAGCCCCAGCATTTT
cdr3_aa: CASSQDLDRVANQPQHF

clone_size: once
d_call: TRBD1
v_call: TRBV28
j_call: TRBJ2-7
cdr3_nt: TGTGCCAGCAGCAACCCGGGACAGGATTACGAGCAGTACTTC
cdr3_aa: CASSNPGQDYEQYF

clone_size: NA
d_call: NA
v_call: TRBV7-2
j_call: TRBJ1-5
cdr3_nt: TGTGCCAGCAGCTTAGGGGGGGGCTCCCAAGGGCCCCAGCATTTT
cdr3_aa: CASSLGGGSQGPQHF

clone_size: NA
d_call: NA
v_call: TRBV7-9
j_call: TRBJ1-6
cdr3_nt: TGTGCCAGCAGCGAAAAAGGACCCACGTCACCCCTCCACTTT
cdr3_aa: CASSEKGPTSPLHF

clone_size: NA
d_call: NA
v_call: TRBV15
j_call: TRBJ2-7
cdr3_nt: TGTGCCACCAGCAAAGGCTGGGCGGCCTACGAGCAGTACTTC
cdr3_aa: CATSKGWAAYEQYF

clone_size: NA
d_call: NA
v_call: TRBV19
j_call: TRBJ2-5
cdr3_nt: TGTGCCAGTAGGGGGCCGTACCAAGAGACCCAGTACTTC
cdr3_aa: CASRGPYQETQYF

clone_size: NA
d_call: NA
v_call: TRBV27
j_call: TRBJ2-5
cdr3_nt: TGTGCCAGCAGGGCGGGAGCAGGGGCCCAGTACTTC
cdr3_aa: CASRAGAGAQYF

clone_size: NA
d_call: TRBD1
v_call: TRBV29-1
j_call: TRBJ1-2
cdr3_nt: TGCAGCGTTGAGTCGACAGGGACCTACTATGGCTACACCTTC
cdr3_aa: CSVESTGTYYGYTF

clone_size: NA
d_call: NA
v_call: TRBV2
j_call: TRBJ2-1
cdr3_nt: TGTGCCACCACTCGGGAGCGGAGATACAATGAGCAGTTCTTC
cdr3_aa: CATTRERRYNEQFF

clone_size: NA
d_call: NA
v_call: TRBV7-9
j_call: TRBJ1-1
cdr3_nt: TGTGCCAGCAGCTCCGCCGGGGACGAAGCTTTCTTT
cdr3_aa: CASSSAGDEAFF

clone_size: NA
d_call: TRBD2
v_call: TRBV7-9
j_call: TRBJ2-3
cdr3_nt: TGTGCCTCCCAGTGGGGGGGAGCAGATACGCAGTATTTT
cdr3_aa: CASQWGGADTQYF

clone_size: NA
d_call: TRBD1
v_call: TRBV13
j_call: TRBJ2-7
cdr3_nt: TGTGCCAGCAGCCAGGACAGGGCGTCCTACGAGCAGTACTTC
cdr3_aa: CASSQDRASYEQYF

clone_size: NA
d_call: TRBD1
v_call: TRBV2
j_call: TRBJ1-2
cdr3_nt: TGTGCCAGCAGGGGACAGCCTTCCAACTATGGCTACACCTTC
cdr3_aa: CASRGQPSNYGYTF

clone_size: NA
d_call: TRBD2
v_call: TRBV11-2
j_call: TRBJ2-5
cdr3_nt: TGTGCCAGCAGCATAGATAAGACTAGCGGGATTGGGGAGACCCAGTACTTC
cdr3_aa: CASSIDKTSGIGETQYF

clone_size: once
d_call: NA
v_call: TRBV5-6
j_call: TRBJ1-2
cdr3_nt: TGTGCCAGCAGTCCCATTATGAGTCCTAACTATGGCTACACCTTC
cdr3_aa: CASSPIMSPNYGYTF

clone_size: once
d_call: NA
v_call: TRBV7-2
j_call: TRBJ2-1
cdr3_nt: TGTGCCAGCAGCCTAATAGGCGGCTTTTACAATGAGCAGTTCTTC
cdr3_aa: CASSLIGGFYNEQFF

clone_size: NA
d_call: NA
v_call: TRBV9
j_call: TRBJ1-2
cdr3_nt: TGTGCCAGCAGCGTAGGGGGCCCTATATCCGTGTATGACTACACCTTC
cdr3_aa: CASSVGGPISVYDYTF

clone_size: NA
d_call: NA
v_call: TRBV6-5
j_call: TRBJ1-3
cdr3_nt: TGTGCCAGCAGTTACTTGGGCGCTCCTGGAAACACCATATATTTT
cdr3_aa: CASSYLGAPGNTIYF

clone_size: NA
d_call: NA
v_call: TRBV5-1
j_call: TRBJ1-4
cdr3_nt: TGCGCCAGCAGCGTTACAGGGATTCCTAATGAAAAACTGTTTTTT
cdr3_aa: CASSVTGIPNEKLFF

clone_size: NA
d_call: NA
v_call: TRBV11-2
j_call: TRBJ1-3
cdr3_nt: TGTGCCAGCAGCTTAGTGGCGGGCGACACCATATATTTT
cdr3_aa: CASSLVAGDTIYF

clone_size: many
d_call: NA
v_call: TRBV2
j_call: TRBJ1-4
cdr3_nt: TGTGCCAGCAGTGAAGTAGGGGGAGGCGAAAAACTGTTTTTT
cdr3_aa: CASSEVGGGEKLFF

clone_size: once
d_call: NA
v_call: TRBV3-1/TRBV3-2
j_call: TRBJ1-3
cdr3_nt: TGTGCCAGCAGCCAACAGGGTTTTGGAAACACCATATATTTT
cdr3_aa: CASSQQGFGNTIYF

clone_size: NA
d_call: NA
v_call: TRBV3-1/TRBV3-2
j_call: TRBJ1-1
cdr3_nt: TGTGCCAGCAGCCCTAAAAGGACCGGGAACACTGAAGCTTTCTTT
cdr3_aa: CASSPKRTGNTEAFF

clone_size: NA
d_call: NA
v_call: TRBV5-6
j_call: TRBJ2-1
cdr3_nt: TGTGCCAGCAGCTTGGGCTGGAATGAGCAGTTCTTC
cdr3_aa: CASSLGWNEQFF

clone_size: NA
d_call: NA
v_call: TRBV5-1
j_call: TRBJ1-2
cdr3_nt: TGCGCCAGCAGCTTGGTTGCAGGACAAATAAACTATGGCTACACCTTC
cdr3_aa: CASSLVAGQINYGYTF

clone_size: NA
d_call: TRBD1
v_call: TRBV19
j_call: TRBJ1-1
cdr3_nt: TGTGCCAGTACCCCGACAGGGCGCAACACTGAAGCTTTCTTT
cdr3_aa: CASTPTGRNTEAFF

clone_size: NA
d_call: TRBD1
v_call: TRBV30
j_call: TRBJ1-1
cdr3_nt: TGTGCCTGGAACTGGGACAGATTGACTGAAGCTTTCTTT
cdr3_aa: CAWNWDRLTEAFF

clone_size: NA
d_call: TRBD1
v_call: TRBV18
j_call: TRBJ2-5
cdr3_nt: TGTGCCAGCTCACTACAGGGGCAAGAGACCCAGTACTTC
cdr3_aa: CASSLQGQETQYF

clone_size: NA
d_call: TRBD2
v_call: TRBV10-3
j_call: TRBJ2-7
cdr3_nt: TGTGCCATCAGTCAAGCGGGAGGAGTGCGCGAGCAGTACTTC
cdr3_aa: CAISQAGGVREQYF

clone_size: NA
d_call: TRBD2
v_call: TRBV6-5
j_call: TRBJ2-1
cdr3_nt: TGTGCCAGCAGCCCGCGGCGGGAGCAGAATGAGCAGTTCTTC
cdr3_aa: CASSPRREQNEQFF

clone_size: NA
d_call: NA
v_call: TRBV21-1
j_call: TRBJ2-4
cdr3_nt: TGTGCCGGGAAACGGTGGGGTCAAACTTTTAGGGAAAACATTCAGTACTTC
cdr3_aa: CAGKRWGQTFRENIQYF

clone_size: NA
d_call: NA
v_call: TRBV18
j_call: TRBJ1-4
cdr3_nt: TGTGCCAGCTCACCATCCCGGGGAGGGTTTCGTGAAAAACTGTTTTTT
cdr3_aa: CASSPSRGGFREKLFF

clone_size: NA
d_call: NA
v_call: TRBV10-2
j_call: TRBJ2-3
cdr3_nt: TGCGCCAGCAGGTCTCCACGTGCTAGCACAGATACGCAGTATTTT
cdr3_aa: CASRSPRASTDTQYF

clone_size: NA
d_call: TRBD1
v_call: TRBV5-5
j_call: TRBJ1-2
cdr3_nt: TGTGCCAGCAGTTCCGCCGGGACAGGGGCTAACTATGGCTACACCTTC
cdr3_aa: CASSSAGTGANYGYTF

clone_size: NA
d_call: TRBD2
v_call: TRBV2
j_call: TRBJ2-2
cdr3_nt: TGTGCCAGCATAGGGGGGCTAGCGGGAAGGAACACCGGGGAGCTGTTTTTT
cdr3_aa: CASIGGLAGRNTGELFF

clone_size: NA
d_call: TRBD2
v_call: TRBV7-9
j_call: TRBJ2-1
cdr3_nt: TGTGCCAGCAGCTTAGCGCTTGGCCTAGCGGGACACAATGAGCAGTTCTTC
cdr3_aa: CASSLALGLAGHNEQFF